This TCR beta chain was sequenced in a study of blood T cell repertoires in COVID-19. Study-level information: Sites across the United States, Italy and Spain contributed samples from acute and convalescent COVID-19. Sample material is recorded as cDNA or gDNA derived from T cells, B-cell-depleted T cells, or PBMCs.

The table came from immunoSEQ multiplex PCR; TCRdb's copy has only in-frame clones and leaves some out. The data contain hundreds of thousands of clones, less than 90% of them seen just once; the ten biggest clones take up approximately 1%. From germline, CDR1 is WSHSY and CDR2 SAAADI. This CDR3 spans 14 amino acids. Deletions cut 7 bases from V and 3 bases from J, with 13 bases between. The chain is built from TRBV10-2 and TRBJ1-5, with D tentatively TRBD1 (6 bases). Sample: PBMCs or T cells enriched from blood (not recorded which). The clonotype comes from a woman younger than 45 who had recovered from COVID-19. DNA of the CDR3: TGCGCCAGCAATCGGGCAGGGGCCAATCAGCCCCAGCATTTT. Protein: CASNRAGANQPQHF.